Below, 21 T cell receptor beta chains from the same sample are listed, as sequenced in a study of CD8+CD57+ T cells in acquired aplastic anemia. Sequencing involved patients with CD8+CD57+ cell expansion previously shown by flow cytometry. Profiling that covered TCR beta VDJ and CDR3 relied on genomic DNA as its template. TCRdb re-analysed the reads in MiXCR, keeping a single row per CDR3 protein. The table has under 250,000 distinct CDR3 sequences, more than 55% seen once. The specimen sequenced was sorted CD4+, CD8+, or CD8+CD57+ T cells (not recorded which) from PBMCs. The receptors originated from a human donor with aplastic anemia.

The chain uses TRBV15 and TRBJ2-1; TRBD1 aligns across 10 bases. V lost 11 bases, J lost 15 bases, and 28 bases stayed unmatched. Germline V CDR1 and CDR2: LNHNV, YYDKDF (reference sequence). The CDR3 runs 17 residues. In nucleotides, the CDR3 is TGTGCCGCCGGCAGCTCCAGGTCGGGACAGGGGTTGAATGGGCGGTTCTTC. Translated, it gives CAAGSSRSGQGLNGRFF.

This clonotype came up once. V gene TRBV14 combines with J gene TRBJ2-3; the D is unclear. Germline values: CDR1 SGHDN, CDR2 FVKESK. V lost 1 base and J 5 bases, leaving 19 bases between the germline ends. CDR3 size: 17 residues. CDR3 region: CASSQGRRASRIDTQYF. CDR3 in DNA: TGTGCCAGCAGCCAAGGTAGAAGGGCTTCGAGGATAGATACGCAGTATTTT. Filled out from reference TRBV14 and TRBJ2-3, the complete variable domain reads EAGVTQFPSHSVIEKGQTVTLRCDPISGHDNLYWYRRVMGKEIKFLLHFVKESKQDESGMPNNRFLAERTGGTYSTLKVQPAELEDSGVYFCASSQGRRASRIDTQYFGPGTRLTVL.

There are a few counts of this clonotype. This chain uses TRBV15 with TRBJ1-2; D is unclear. There are 13 residues in the CDR3. In germline, CDR1 is LNHNV, CDR2 YYDKDF (reference sequence). V was trimmed by 1 base and J by 0 bases, leaving 3 bases between them. DNA for the CDR3: TGTGCCACCAGCAGAGGAGCTAACTATGGCTACACCTTC. It encodes CATSRGANYGYTF.

In its sample, this clonotype was seen many times. The rearrangement uses TRBV7-3 and TRBJ2-1; no reliable D call. The V and J ends lost 2 bases and 0 bases respectively, with 8 bases between them. The germline CDR1 and CDR2 sequences are SGHTA and FQGTGA. CDR3 length: 15 residues. CDR3 coding DNA: TGTGCCAGCAGCTTAGGGCCGAGCTCCTACAATGAGCAGTTCTTC. Translated, it gives CASSLGPSSYNEQFF.

The chain recombines TRBV5-6 with TRBJ1-6, with a possible D match to TRBD1 (5 bases). CDR1 is SGHDT, CDR2 YYEEEE, per germline. V lost 0 bases, J lost 14 bases, and 12 bases lay in between. There are 13 residues in the CDR3. CDR3 residues: CASSLGGFLALHF. DNA for the CDR3: TGTGCCAGCAGCTTGGGGGGGTTCTTGGCCCTCCACTTT.

This rearrangement joins TRBV7-3 to TRBJ2-7; D may match TRBD1 or TRBD2 (5 bases each). The CDR3 runs to 13 residues. Per germline, CDR1 SGHTA and CDR2 FQGTGA. Trimming took 0 bases from V and 7 from J, leaving 10 bases between them. CDR3 nucleotide sequence: TGTGCCAGCAGCTTAACGCGGGCAGGGGAGCAGTACTTC. Encoded protein: CASSLTRAGEQYF.

The V call is TRBV7-9, the J call TRBJ2-3, with D uncertain. The germline CDR1 and CDR2 sequences are SEHNR and FQNEAQ (reference sequence). The length of the CDR3 is 12 residues. V lost 1 base to trimming and J lost 5 bases, with 4 bases between them. The CDR3: CASSLVGDTQYF. DNA for the CDR3: TGTGCCAGCAGCTTAGTAGGAGATACGCAGTATTTT. Together with reference TRBV7-9 and TRBJ2-3, the CDR3 gives the full variable domain: DTGVSQNPRHKITKRGQNVTFRCDPISEHNRLYWYRQTLGQGPEFLTYFQNEAQLEKSRLLSDRFSAERPKGSFSTLEIQRTEQGDSAMYLCASSLVGDTQYFGPGTRLTVL.

CDR3 residues: CATSQRMGTYTGELFF. The CDR3 region has the DNA TGTGCCACCAGCCAGAGGATGGGGACTTACACCGGGGAGCTGTTTTTT. The chain has TRBV15 and TRBJ2-2, with a tentative D call TRBD2 (6 bases). Germline CDR1 LNHNV, CDR2 YYDKDF (reference sequence). Between the trimmed V and J ends, which lost 5 bases and 3 bases, there was a span of 16 bases. The CDR3 has 16 amino acids.

This clonotype was recorded many times. J is TRBJ2-1 and V is TRBV5-8, with unresolved D. Trimming removed 0 bases from V and 5 bases from J, with 9 bases in between. The CDR3 consists of 14 residues. Per germline, CDR1 SGHTS and CDR2 YDEGEE. The CDR3 region has the DNA TGTGCCAGCAGCTTGGGAGACCCCGACAATGAGCAGTTCTTC. Its protein product is CASSLGDPDNEQFF.

The table lists this clonotype with many counts. This chain joins TRBV4-2 and TRBJ2-3; D possibly corresponds to TRBD1 (6 bases). The V end was cut by 0 bases, the J end by 2 bases, with 15 bases between. The CDR3 is made up of 17 amino acids. The germline V gene has CDR1 LGHNA and CDR2 YNFKEQ. CDR3 bases: TGTGCCAGCAGCCAAGAGAAGGACAGCGGAACCACAGATACGCAGTATTTT. It codes for CASSQEKDSGTTDTQYF.

This chain connects TRBV5-5 to TRBJ2-5, with 9 positions matching TRBD1. V gave up 3 bases and J gave up 1 base; unmatched junction bases: 7. The CDR3 has 16 residues. Germline V lookup: CDR1 SGHKS, CDR2 YYEKEE (reference sequence). This chain's CDR3 is CASSSTTGGGQETQYF. CDR3 in DNA: TGTGCCAGCAGCTCGACTACAGGGGGCGGCCAAGAGACCCAGTACTTC.

This clonotype was seen ten or more times. The chain employs TRBV7-9 and TRBJ1-3, with 9 bases lining up with TRBD1. V dropped 6 bases and J dropped 4; count of bases not matched to a gene: 10. The CDR3 is 16 amino acids. Per the germline V gene, CDR1 is SEHNR and CDR2 is FQNEAQ (reference sequence). CDR3 coding DNA: TGTGCCAGCAGGAGGGGGACAGGGCAGCGAGGAAACACCATATATTTT. Its translation: CASRRGTGQRGNTIYF.

The V gene is TRBV20-1, the J gene TRBJ1-5, with 10 bases lining up with TRBD1. The J segment lost 6 bases and the V segment lost 6 bases, leaving 14 bases of the junction unmatched. This CDR3 comprises 16 residues. CDR1 DFQATT and CDR2 SNEGSKA come from the germline V gene (reference sequence). The CDR3 DNA follows: TGCAGTGCGAGGACAGGGGGTCCCCTGAGTCTTCAGCCCCAGCATTTT. Translation gives CSARTGGPLSLQPQHF.

This clonotype was seen once. V gene TRBV27 combines with J gene TRBJ1-2; D is unclear. V was pared by 3 bases and J by 5 bases, with 10 bases between. Germline CDR1 and CDR2: MNHEY and SMNVEV (reference sequence). The CDR3 loop spans 13 amino acids. CDR3 residues: CASSFGGQYGYTF. DNA of the CDR3: TGTGCCAGCAGTTTCGGTGGGCAGTATGGCTACACCTTC.

The chain links TRBV20-1 to TRBJ1-1, with TRBD1 matching 8 bases. CDR3 size: 15 residues. CDR1 and CDR2 from the germline V gene are DFQATT and SNEGSKA (reference sequence). The V and J ends lost 4 bases and 0 bases, in that order; junction bases with no gene match: 7. Here the CDR3 reads CSAKTGDRLNTEAFF. The CDR3 DNA is TGCAGTGCTAAGACAGGGGATCGTTTGAACACTGAAGCTTTCTTT.

V is TRBV29-1 and J is TRBJ1-2, with D maybe TRBD1 (5 bases). The V gene lost 7 bases and the J gene lost 2 bases, with 17 bases spanning the gap. This CDR3 contains 14 residues. The germline gives CDR1 SQVTM, CDR2 ANQGSEA. The CDR3 loop is CSARAGGENYGYTF. The CDR3 DNA follows: TGCAGCGCCCGAGCGGGAGGGGAGAACTATGGCTACACCTTC. The whole variable domain, filled in from reference TRBV29-1 and TRBJ1-2, reads SAVISQKPSRDICQRGTSLTIQCQVDSQVTMMFWYRQQPGQSLTLIATANQGSEATYESGFVIDKFPISRPNLTFSTLTVSNMSPEDSSIYLCSARAGGENYGYTFGSGTRLTVV.

J is TRBJ2-4 and V is TRBV19; tentatively, D is TRBD1 (5 bases). V gave up 5 bases and J gave up 6 bases, with 14 bases separating them. CDR3 length: 14 residues. CDR1 and CDR2 (germline): LNHDA, SQIVND (reference sequence). CDR3 residues: CASSHRRGVNIQYF. The DNA of the CDR3 is TGTGCCAGTAGTCACAGGCGAGGCGTAAACATTCAGTACTTC.

The CDR3 coding sequence is TGTGCCACCAGCAACAGGGCAGATGAAAAACTGTTTTTT. Its protein is CATSNRADEKLFF. V gene TRBV15 combines with J gene TRBJ1-4, with D perhaps matching TRBD1 (6 bases). The germline V gene has CDR1 LNHNV and CDR2 YYDKDF (reference sequence). V was shortened by 4 bases and J by 6 bases, with 9 bases between the two germline ends. This CDR3 is built from 13 residues.

This clonotype has a count of ten or more. The V and J genes are TRBV7-2 and TRBJ1-5; no definite D call. The ends were cut back, 1 base at V and 6 bases at J, with 16 bases in the middle. CDR3 length: 16 amino acids. CDR1 SGHTA and CDR2 FQGNSA come from the germline V gene. Written as DNA, the CDR3 is TGTGCCAGCAGCTTAGTCCCGATTACGTTTGGTCAGCCCCAGCATTTT. Its translation is CASSLVPITFGQPQHF.

This rearrangement joins TRBV19 to TRBJ2-1; 13 nucleotides match TRBD2. Germline CDR1 reads LNHDA; CDR2 reads SQIVND (reference sequence). V lost 4 bases and J lost 7; bases outside the gene matches: 7. The CDR3 is 16 residues long. The CDR3: CASSTGEGLAGNEQFF. CDR3 bases: TGTGCCAGTAGTACCGGGGAGGGACTAGCGGGAAATGAGCAGTTCTTC.

The gene calls are TRBV2 and TRBJ2-5, with D unresolved. Trimming cost V 7 bases and J 5 bases, with 11 bases left between them. Germline CDR1 reads SNHLY; CDR2 reads FYNNEI. The CDR3 is 12 amino acids. The CDR3: CASNLYRETQYF. The DNA for the CDR3 is TGTGCCAGCAACCTATACCGGGAGACCCAGTACTTC. The entire variable domain, with the rest obtained from reference TRBV2 and TRBJ2-5, is as follows: EPEVTQTPSHQVTQMGQEVILRCVPISNHLYFYWYRQILGQKVEFLVSFYNNEISEKSEIFDDQFSVERPDGSNFTLKIRSTKLEDSAMYFCASNLYRETQYFGPGTRLLVL.